The entry below gives a single TCR beta chain sequence along with its context. The sample is drawn from a study of shared clonotypes between healthy human individuals. This CDR3 is built from 15 residues. Germline assignment: CDR1 MNHEY and CDR2 SMNVEV (reference sequence). Trimming left V 5 bases short and J 3 bases short, with 17 bases between. Naive CD8 isolation took CD45RO-negative cells positively selected for CCR7 and excluded terminally differentiated effector memory CD45RA+ cells. Donors comprised healthy HIV-negative adults lacking recent acute infections or vaccinations. Generated by immunoSEQ multiplex PCR, the TCRdb table keeps only in-frame clones and is missing some. The table has about 1.9 million clones, 93% seen once.

Material: naive CD8+ T cells from PBMCs. This chain connects TRBV27 to TRBJ2-7; D unresolved. This TCR was recovered from a young man in good health. Some clones in this sample may be carry-over from other donors' samples. The CDR3 loop is CASSPSPRRIYEQYF. The CDR3 DNA is TGTGCCAGCAGTCCGTCCCCTCGGCGTATCTACGAGCAGTACTTC.